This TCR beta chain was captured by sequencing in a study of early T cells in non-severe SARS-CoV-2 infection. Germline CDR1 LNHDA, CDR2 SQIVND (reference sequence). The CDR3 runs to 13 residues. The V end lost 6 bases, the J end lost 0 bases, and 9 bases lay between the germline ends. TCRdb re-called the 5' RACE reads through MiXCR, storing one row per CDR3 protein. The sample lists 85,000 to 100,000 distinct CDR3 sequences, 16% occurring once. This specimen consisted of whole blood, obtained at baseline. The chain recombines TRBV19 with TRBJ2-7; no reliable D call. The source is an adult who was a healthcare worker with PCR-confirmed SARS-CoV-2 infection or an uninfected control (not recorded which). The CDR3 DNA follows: TGTGCCAGTAGACAGACCGGCTCCTACGAGCAGTACTTC. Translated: CASRQTGSYEQYF.